What follows are 10 T cell receptor beta chains derived from one specimen sequenced in a study of cytomegalovirus exposure and HLA in healthy donors. PCR used 60 Vbeta primers and 13 Jbeta primers. Only in-frame clones appear in the TCRdb table, and some are missing; sequencing was by immunoSEQ multiplex PCR. In the table there are some 71,000 clones, about 76% of which are singletons. Source material: PBMCs. The receptor source for this set is a man aged 18 to 29 in good health and CMV-seronegative.

The V gene is TRBV15, the J gene TRBJ2-1, with 8 bases identical to TRBD2. Germline values: CDR1 LNHNV, CDR2 YYDKDF (reference sequence). After removal of 3 bases from V and 5 bases from J, the junction contained 3 bases not matched to a gene. The CDR3 sequence is 14 residues long. The chain's CDR3 is CATSRLSGDNEQFF. In DNA, the CDR3 is TGTGCCACCAGCAGGCTTAGCGGGGACAATGAGCAGTTCTTC.

This clone was detected only once. The chain joins TRBV11-2 to TRBJ2-1; 7 bases are a match to TRBD2. CDR3 size: 17 residues. J gave up 12 bases and V 0 bases, and 17 bases lay outside the gene matches. CDR1 is SGHAT and CDR2 is FQNNGV in the germline V gene. The CDR3 sequence is CASSLDQRGIGQAGQFF. CDR3 nucleotides: TGTGCCAGCAGCTTAGATCAGCGGGGAATCGGGCAGGCGGGGCAGTTCTTC.

V is TRBV9 and J is TRBJ1-6, with D unresolved. Trimming took off 0 bases at V and 1 base at J, with 5 bases between the two ends. CDR3 length equals 15 residues. Germline lookup yields CDR1 SGDLS and CDR2 YYNGEE. The CDR3 is CASSVGGSYNSPLHF. The CDR3 coding sequence is TGTGCCAGCAGCGTAGGAGGTTCCTATAATTCACCCCTCCACTTT. Together with reference TRBV9 and TRBJ1-6, the CDR3 gives the full variable domain: DSGVTQTPKHLITATGQRVTLRCSPRSGDLSVYWYQQSLDQGLQFLIQYYNGEERAKGNILERFSAQQFPDLHSELNLSSLELGDSALYFCASSVGGSYNSPLHFGNGTRLTVT.

This clone has a handful of counts. This chain connects TRBV6-4 to TRBJ2-6; tentative D call: TRBD1 (6 bases). Germline V gene sequence: CDR1 MRHNA, CDR2 SNTAGT. CDR3 length: 15 amino acids. V shed 3 bases and J shed 0 bases, with 6 bases lying between them. The CDR3 coding sequence is TGTGCCAGCAGTGAGGACAGCTCTGGGGCCAACGTCCTGACTTTC. Translated, it gives CASSEDSSGANVLTF.

The chain recombines TRBV19 with TRBJ2-2; 7 bases match TRBD2. The length of the CDR3 is 13 residues. V was clipped by 7 bases and J by 6 bases; unmatched bases: 5. From germline, CDR1 is LNHDA and CDR2 SQIVND (reference sequence). CDR3 DNA: TGTGCCAGTACTGATCGGGGGGCCGGGGAGCTGTTTTTT. Its protein product is CASTDRGAGELFF.

This chain links TRBV7-2 with TRBJ1-2, with a weak D call TRBD1 (6 bases). V was shortened by 1 base and J by 4 bases, with 7 bases between the two germline ends. CDR1 SGHTA and CDR2 FQGNSA come from the germline V gene. The CDR3 length is 13 residues. CDR3 sequence: CASSLVQGYGYTF. As DNA, the CDR3 is TGTGCCAGCAGCTTAGTACAGGGCTATGGCTACACCTTC.

The chain has TRBV28 and TRBJ1-1, with D unresolved. The germline CDR1 and CDR2 sequences are MDHEN and SYDVKM. This CDR3 is built from 15 residues. The V and J ends lost 3 bases and 1 base respectively, with 12 bases between them. Written as DNA, the CDR3 is TGTGCCAGCAGTTTCTTCCGGGAACCGAACACTGAAGCTTTCTTT. It codes for CASSFFREPNTEAFF.

The chain combines TRBV6-5 with TRBJ1-5, with D tentatively TRBD1 (5 bases). The CDR3 has 15 amino acids. In germline, CDR1 is MNHEY, CDR2 SVGAGI. Trimming took 5 bases from V and 1 from J, leaving 12 bases between them. This CDR3 is CASSRDSPSNQPQHF. The CDR3 coding sequence is TGTGCCAGCAGTAGGGACTCCCCGAGCAATCAGCCCCAGCATTTT.

The chain carries TRBV30 and TRBJ2-6; possibly TRBD1 for D (6 bases). CDR3 length equals 18 residues. Germline lookup yields CDR1 GTSNPN and CDR2 SVGIG (reference sequence). Trimming pared 4 bases from V and 0 bases from J, leaving 19 bases between. The CDR3 region has the DNA TGTGCCTGGATTTTAGGGACAATACCTTTCTCTGGGGCCAACGTCCTGACTTTC. Translating it yields CAWILGTIPFSGANVLTF.

This chain links TRBV7-9 with TRBJ1-6, with TRBD1 as a possible D gene (6 bases). Germline-derived CDR1 and CDR2 are SEHNR and FQNEAQ (reference sequence). CDR3 length: 14 residues. V lost 3 bases to trimming and J lost 4 bases, with 7 bases between them. CDR3 protein: CASSFGQYNSPLHF. The CDR3 nucleotides read TGTGCCAGCAGCTTCGGACAGTATAATTCACCCCTCCACTTT.